Shown below are 3 T cell receptor beta chains from a single sample sequenced in a study of T-cell reconstitution after alpha-beta-depleted transplantation in children. As it was prepared, the TCRbeta library received unique molecular identifiers. TCRdb re-called the PCR reads through MiXCR, storing one row per CDR3 protein. Of some 550,000 distinct CDR3 sequences listed, about 16% were seen once; the top ten hold approximately 3%. The specimen was PBMCs from the stem cell graft donor, collected from the stem cell graft. Every receptor here comes from a human donor who donated a stem cell graft to a child with acute lymphoblastic leukemia.

For the CDR3, the DNA is TGTGCCAGCAGCCTCGGGAAGGAAGCTTTCTTT. Translating it yields CASSLGKEAFF. The gene calls are TRBV7-9 and TRBJ1-1; no clear D gene. Deletions cut 5 bases from V and 8 bases from J, with 9 bases between. Per the germline V gene, CDR1 is SEHNR and CDR2 is FQNEAQ (reference sequence). The CDR3 spans 11 residues.

The chain joins TRBV12-3 or TRBV12-4 to TRBJ2-5; D tentatively fits TRBD1 or TRBD2 (5 bases each). Deletions cut 4 bases from V and 1 base from J, with 10 bases between. The CDR3 is made up of 14 amino acids. Here the CDR3 reads CASSWDRRQETQYF. The CDR3, as DNA: TGTGCCAGCAGTTGGGACCGCCGCCAAGAGACCCAGTACTTC.

This clonotype has at least ten counts. The chain carries TRBV3-1 and TRBJ2-7, with D tentatively TRBD1 or TRBD2 (6 bases each). The CDR3 covers 12 residues. Germline CDR1 LGHDT, CDR2 YNNKEL (reference sequence). V was cut by 7 bases and J by 8 bases, with 15 bases left in between. The CDR3 loop is CASIGGSTKQYF. CDR3 sequence (DNA): TGTGCCAGCATCGGGGGCAGCACTAAGCAGTACTTC.